This entry describes one T cell receptor beta chain. These data are taken from a study of blood T cell repertoires in COVID-19. Overall study: The United States, Italy and Spain supplied acute and convalescent COVID-19 samples.

Trimming removed 7 bases from V and 7 bases from J, with 16 bases in between. Germline CDR1 is LNHDA and CDR2 is SQIVND (reference sequence). The CDR3 runs 13 residues. Assay used: immunoSEQ multiplex PCR; TCRdb lists only in-frame clones, some missing. This sample has more than 140,000 clones; about 90% occur once, and the top ten carry more than 1.5%. The TCR originated in a woman aged 55 to 70 with acute or convalescent COVID-19. The rearrangement joins TRBV19 to TRBJ1-2, with D maybe TRBD1 (5 bases). The sample was peripheral blood. The DNA of the CDR3 is TGTGCCAGTAAGGGGACGCAGGGAGGTGGCTACACCTTC. Translating gives CASKGTQGGGYTF.